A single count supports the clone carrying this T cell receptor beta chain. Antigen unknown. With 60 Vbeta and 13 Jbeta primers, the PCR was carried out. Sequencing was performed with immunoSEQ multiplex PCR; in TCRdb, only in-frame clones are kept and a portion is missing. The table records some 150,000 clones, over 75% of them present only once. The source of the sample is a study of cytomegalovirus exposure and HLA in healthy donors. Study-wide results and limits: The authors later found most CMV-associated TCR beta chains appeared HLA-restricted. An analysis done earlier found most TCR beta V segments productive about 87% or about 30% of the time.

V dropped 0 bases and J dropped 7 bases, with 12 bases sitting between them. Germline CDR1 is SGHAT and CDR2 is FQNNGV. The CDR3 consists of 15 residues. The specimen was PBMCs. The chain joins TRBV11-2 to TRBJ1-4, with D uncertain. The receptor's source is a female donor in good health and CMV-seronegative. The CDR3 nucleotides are TGTGCCAGCAGCTTAGATCTTTCTTCCTTTGAAAAACTGTTTTTT. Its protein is CASSLDLSSFEKLFF.